This entry is about one TCR beta chain. As yet, its antigen is unknown. The immunoSEQ assay was v3.0, run at survey level. Method: immunoSEQ multiplex PCR; TCRdb's copy keeps in-frame clones and lacks some. The sample includes tens of thousands of clones, around 92% of them seen just once. The data are from a study of long-term antiretroviral therapy in people with HIV. Findings and caveats of the study: Specimens of blood were obtained during about 2004 to 2017, possibly under older ART regimens.

V was trimmed by 0 bases and J by 3 bases, leaving 5 bases between them. This CDR3 contains 13 residues. The V gene's germline CDR1 is MNHEY and CDR2 SMNVEV (reference sequence). This TCR derives from a man over 45 with HIV. The starting material was unsorted PBMCs, obtained just over 7.2 years after starting antiretroviral therapy. The rearrangement uses TRBV27 and TRBJ1-1; no clear D. CDR3 in DNA: TGTGCCAGCAGTTTATCGGCAGACACTGAAGCTTTCTTT. It yields the protein CASSLSADTEAFF.